The 30 T cell receptor beta chains reported below all come from one sample, sequenced in a study of T cells in tuberculosis. The protocol was immunoSEQ multiplex PCR, while the TCRdb copy is restricted to in-frame clones and leaves out a portion. Found here are around 30,000 clones, roughly 90% of them singletons; the top ten hold approximately 6.6%. The sequenced material came from PBMCs. Source of these receptors: a donor aged 10 to 29 with latent tuberculosis or without tuberculosis infection.

The chain employs TRBV5-1 and TRBJ1-6; the D gene is possibly TRBD1 (6 bases). V lost 0 bases and J lost 7, with 14 bases in between. The length of the CDR3 is 16 residues. Germline CDR1 and CDR2: SGHRS and YFSETQ. The CDR3 coding sequence is TGCGCCAGCAGCTTGGTAAGGGGGTTGAACAATTCACCCCTCCACTTT. Translating it yields CASSLVRGLNNSPLHF.

The V and J genes are TRBV4-1 and TRBJ2-1; 7 nucleotides match TRBD1. CDR1 and CDR2 from the germline V gene are MGHRA and YSYEKL. Trimming removed 5 bases from V and 1 base from J; junction bases left unmatched: 11. This CDR3 has 17 residues. The CDR3 region is CASSNSDRAGSYNEQFF. The CDR3 coding sequence is TGCGCCAGCAGCAACTCAGACAGGGCGGGTTCCTACAATGAGCAGTTCTTC.

The gene calls are TRBV27 and TRBJ1-2; perhaps TRBD1 as D (6 bases). This CDR3 region has 12 residues. The germline V gene encodes CDR1 MNHEY and CDR2 SMNVEV (reference sequence). V lost 5 bases and J lost 8, with 12 bases in between. The CDR3 loop reads CASSGGARGYTF. The DNA of the CDR3 is TGTGCCAGCAGTGGGGGGGCTCGGGGCTACACCTTC.

The chain uses TRBV11-3 and TRBJ1-1; 7 bases line up with TRBD1. Losses at the gene ends were 1 base for V and 3 bases for J; bases not matched to a gene: 8. CDR3 length equals 16 residues. Germline lookup yields CDR1 SGHNT and CDR2 YENEEA. CDR3: CASSLGQGDLDTEAFF. In DNA form, the CDR3 reads TGTGCCAGCAGCTTAGGGCAGGGGGATTTGGACACTGAAGCTTTCTTT.

The CDR3 sequence: CASRWDRGYGYTF. The CDR3 DNA reads as TGTGCCAGCAGATGGGACAGGGGATATGGCTACACCTTC. The chain has TRBV6-5 and TRBJ1-2, with TRBD1 identical over 10 bases. Germline V gene lookup returns CDR1 MNHEY and CDR2 SVGAGI. The J segment lost 5 bases and the V segment lost 6 bases, leaving 3 bases of the junction unmatched. The length of the CDR3 is 13 residues.

This clone was found a few times. The V call is TRBV9, the J call TRBJ1-1; D not resolved. In germline, CDR1 is SGDLS, CDR2 YYNGEE. Deletions cut 7 bases from V and 0 bases from J, with 16 bases between. This CDR3 has 15 amino acids. The CDR3 coding sequence is TGTGCCAGCTCCCCCGTCGTGGTAGTGAACACTGAAGCTTTCTTT. Protein product: CASSPVVVVNTEAFF. Full variable domain (rest looked up from reference TRBV9 and TRBJ1-1): DSGVTQTPKHLITATGQRVTLRCSPRSGDLSVYWYQQSLDQGLQFLIQYYNGEERAKGNILERFSAQQFPDLHSELNLSSLELGDSALYFCASSPVVVVNTEAFFGQGTRLTVV.

CDR3 sequence reads: CSAERGQGWFF. For the CDR3, the DNA is TGCAGCGCGGAGAGAGGACAGGGGTGGTTCTTT. The J gene is TRBJ1-1, the V gene TRBV29-1; 9 positions agree with TRBD1. V was clipped by 7 bases and J by 14 bases; unmatched bases: 11. CDR1 is SQVTM and CDR2 is ANQGSEA in the germline V gene. The CDR3 extends over 11 amino acids.

CDR3 sequence reads: CASSGTMNTEAFF. The CDR3 DNA sequence: TGCGCCAGCAGTGGCACGATGAACACTGAAGCTTTCTTT. The rearrangement links TRBV5-1 to TRBJ1-1, with D unresolved. The CDR3 runs to 13 residues. V dropped 5 bases and J dropped 0 bases, with 8 bases sitting between them. Germline V gene data show CDR1 as SGHRS and CDR2 as YFSETQ.

The chain joins TRBV6-5 to TRBJ1-1; 9 nucleotides align to TRBD1. The CDR3 contains 14 residues. Per germline, CDR1 MNHEY and CDR2 SVGAGI. The ends lost 6 bases at V and 3 bases at J; junction bases unmatched: 5. CDR3 nucleotides: TGTGCCAGCAGAAGACAGGGGGGTTACACTGAAGCTTTCTTT. As protein: CASRRQGGYTEAFF.

This chain uses TRBV18 with TRBJ1-3; 7 bases agree with TRBD1. CDR3 length equals 15 residues. V shed 3 bases, J shed 6 bases, and the junction held 8 bases outside the gene matches. The V gene's germline CDR1 is KGHSH and CDR2 LQKENI. CDR3 sequence: CASSPRRQGENTIYF. The CDR3 bases are TGTGCCAGCTCACCCCGGCGACAGGGAGAAAACACCATATATTTT.

The V call is TRBV28, the J call TRBJ2-2; 7 nucleotides align to TRBD2. J lost 1 base, V lost 6 bases, and 5 bases had no gene match. The CDR3 contains 15 residues. From germline, CDR1 is MDHEN and CDR2 SYDVKM. The DNA of the CDR3 is TGTGCCAGCAGCCCAGCGGGACGGAACACCGGGGAGCTGTTTTTT. It is translated as CASSPAGRNTGELFF.

The chain is built from TRBV10-3 and TRBJ2-3; 13 positions match TRBD2. Germline-derived CDR1 and CDR2 are ENHRY and SYGVKD. The CDR3 contains 15 residues. After removal of 6 bases from V and 3 bases from J, the junction contained 3 bases not matched to a gene. In DNA, the CDR3 is TGTGCCATCAGCTTGACTAGCGGGGGGACAGATACGCAGTATTTT. Translation: CAISLTSGGTDTQYF.

The chain couples TRBV5-1 to TRBJ2-2, with D perhaps TRBD2 (5 bases). Per the germline V gene, CDR1 is SGHRS and CDR2 is YFSETQ. The CDR3 loop spans 16 amino acids. V was cut by 3 bases and J by 3 bases, with 15 bases left in between. CDR3 protein: CASSWAGAVYTGELFF. The CDR3 nucleotides read TGCGCCAGCAGCTGGGCAGGAGCGGTGTACACCGGGGAGCTGTTTTTT.

The V and J genes are TRBV7-9 and TRBJ2-3; D not certain. The CDR3 loop spans 16 amino acids. Germline values: CDR1 SEHNR, CDR2 FQNEAQ (reference sequence). Trimming cost V 3 bases and J 2 bases, with 15 bases left between them. This CDR3 is CASSFTDTVNTDTQYF. The DNA for the CDR3 is TGTGCCAGCAGCTTTACCGACACGGTCAACACAGATACGCAGTATTTT.

As concerns this clone: Because the CDR3 is missing its conserved closing phenylalanine or tryptophan, this is likely a read error. Because the CDR3's place on the DNA is in doubt, the DNA is left out and the CDR3 is given as listed by TCRdb. The chain couples TRBV2 to TRBJ2-3; the D call of TRBD2 is as the table states it, not checked on the DNA. The CDR3 is 13 residues long, ends included. Germline V gene sequence: CDR1 SNHLY, CDR2 FYNNEI. CDR3 protein: CASSEERGSGGPL.

There are a few counts of this clone. The genes are TRBV19 and TRBJ1-1, with 11 positions matching TRBD1. This CDR3 region has 13 residues. The V gene's germline CDR1 is LNHDA and CDR2 SQIVND (reference sequence). Losses at the gene ends were 5 bases for V and 5 bases for J; bases not matched to a gene: 1. The CDR3 DNA reads as TGTGCCAGTAGTGGGACAGGGGGTACTGAAGCTTTCTTT. It yields the protein CASSGTGGTEAFF. The complete variable domain, with remaining parts taken from reference TRBV19 and TRBJ1-1, reads DGGITQSPKYLFRKEGQNVTLSCEQNLNHDAMYWYRQDPGQGLRLIYYSQIVNDFQKGDIAEGYSVSREKKESFPLTVTSAQKNPTAFYLCASSGTGGTEAFFGQGTRLTVV.

The chain carries TRBV4-2 and TRBJ2-1; TRBD1 might be the D (5 bases). This CDR3 is 13 amino acids long. Germline V gene lookup returns CDR1 LGHNA and CDR2 YNFKEQ. V was clipped by 0 bases and J by 7 bases, with 7 bases between them. DNA for the CDR3: TGTGCCAGCAGCCAAGAAAGGGGTAATGAGCAGTTCTTC. Protein sequence: CASSQERGNEQFF.

This sequence joins TRBV25-1 and TRBJ2-7, with TRBD1 matching 7 bases. The junction had 9 bases not matched to a gene; V was cut back by 10 bases and J by 3 bases. This CDR3 spans 13 amino acids. CDR1 and CDR2 from the germline V gene are MGHDK and SYGVNS. The CDR3 nucleotides are TGTGCCACCGAGGACAGGAAATTCTACGAGCAGTACTTC. It translates to CATEDRKFYEQYF.

The chain couples TRBV5-8 to TRBJ1-5; weak D call: TRBD1 (6 bases). This CDR3 is 13 amino acids long. V was trimmed by 4 bases and J by 3 bases, leaving 8 bases between them. Germline V CDR1 and CDR2: SGHTS, YDEGEE. CDR3 amino acids: CASSGTPNQPQHF. The CDR3 bases are TGTGCCAGCAGCGGGACACCCAATCAGCCCCAGCATTTT. The full variable domain, in which reference TRBV5-8 and TRBJ1-5 provide the parts outside the CDR3, is EAGVTQSPTHLIKTRGQQATLRCSPISGHTSVYWYQQALGLGLQFLLWYDEGEERNRGNFPPRFSGRQFPNYSSELNVNALELEDSALYLCASSGTPNQPQHFGDGTRLSIL.

The count of this clone is one. This chain joins TRBV7-2 and TRBJ2-1, with 9 bases fitting TRBD1. The CDR3 totals 14 residues. Germline assignment: CDR1 SGHTA and CDR2 FQGNSA. V was pared by 1 base and J by 8 bases, with 3 bases of the junction left unmatched. The CDR3 DNA follows: TGTGCCAGCAGCTTAGAAACAGGGGGCCATGAGCAGTTCTTC. This translates into CASSLETGGHEQFF.

The J gene is TRBJ2-3, the V gene TRBV6-5, with 8 bases identical to TRBD1. This CDR3 region has 15 residues. V lost 6 bases, J lost 3 bases, and 8 bases stayed unmatched. Per the germline V gene, CDR1 is MNHEY and CDR2 is SVGAGI. CDR3 coding DNA: TGTGCCAGCAGGAACACAGGGGGGAGGACAGATACGCAGTATTTT. It yields the protein CASRNTGGRTDTQYF.

This rearrangement joins TRBV9 to TRBJ2-5; D is perhaps TRBD2 (7 bases). The CDR3 covers 15 residues. Looked up from germline, CDR1 is SGDLS and CDR2 is YYNGEE. The ends were cut back, 4 bases at V and 5 bases at J, with 18 bases in the middle. The DNA for the CDR3 is TGTGCCAGCAGCTACGGGACTATAGGGGGGGAGACCCAGTACTTC. This gives the protein CASSYGTIGGETQYF.

The chain recombines TRBV6-5 with TRBJ2-3; 7 bases align to TRBD1. The CDR3 loop spans 15 amino acids. The V and J ends lost 6 bases and 1 base, in that order; junction bases with no gene match: 7. Germline CDR1 MNHEY, CDR2 SVGAGI. CDR3 in amino acids: CASRKGQPRTDTQYF. The CDR3 DNA sequence: TGTGCCAGCAGAAAGGGACAGCCACGCACAGATACGCAGTATTTT.

This clone was observed a handful of times. The J gene is TRBJ1-6, the V gene TRBV21-1; the table assigns TRBD1, which was not confirmed against the DNA. TRBV21-1 is a pseudogene. The CDR3 is 17 residues long. This chain's CDR3 is CASSKALGTGLSSPLHF. In DNA, the CDR3 is TGTGCCAGCAGCAAAGCCCTCGGGACAGGGCTTAGCTCACCCCTCCACTTT.

The V and J genes are TRBV27 and TRBJ2-1, with a tentative D call TRBD1 (6 bases). This CDR3 contains 14 residues. In germline, CDR1 is MNHEY, CDR2 SMNVEV (reference sequence). The V end was cut by 9 bases, the J end by 4 bases, with 16 bases between. The CDR3 region has the DNA TGTGCCAGTAAAACAGGGAACAGTTACAATGAGCAGTTCTTC. Translated, it gives CASKTGNSYNEQFF.

The chain joins TRBV7-9 to TRBJ2-3, with TRBD1 matching over 7 bases. The CDR3 contains 14 residues. Looked up from germline, CDR1 is SEHNR and CDR2 is FQNEAQ (reference sequence). The V segment lost 5 bases and the J segment 6 bases; nucleotides outside the gene matches: 8. CDR3 nucleotide sequence: TGTGCCAGCAGCGCTAGACAGGGAAGGGATACGCAGTATTTT. Translated: CASSARQGRDTQYF.

The rearrangement joins TRBV29-1 to TRBJ1-1; TRBD1 matches at 8 bases. Germline CDR1 SQVTM, CDR2 ANQGSEA. The trim removed 5 bases at V and 5 bases at J, leaving 10 bases unmatched. The CDR3 covers 14 residues. CDR3 in amino acids: CSVSLNRGYTEAFF. CDR3 coding DNA: TGCAGCGTTTCTCTGAACAGGGGGTATACTGAAGCTTTCTTT. The entire variable domain, with the rest obtained from reference TRBV29-1 and TRBJ1-1, is as follows: SAVISQKPSRDICQRGTSLTIQCQVDSQVTMMFWYRQQPGQSLTLIATANQGSEATYESGFVIDKFPISRPNLTFSTLTVSNMSPEDSSIYLCSVSLNRGYTEAFFGQGTRLTVV.

The CDR3 DNA is TGCAGCGTCGCTAGGGACGGGACAAATGAAAAACTGTTTTTT. This translates into CSVARDGTNEKLFF. The chain uses TRBV29-1 and TRBJ1-4, with a weak D call TRBD1 (6 bases). The CDR3 has 14 amino acids. Germline V gene data show CDR1 as SQVTM and CDR2 as ANQGSEA. V gave up 6 bases and J gave up 5 bases, with 16 bases separating them.

The CDR3 protein is CAISEWGTSGGSTDTQYF. The CDR3 nucleotides read TGTGCCATCAGTGAGTGGGGGACTAGCGGGGGTAGTACAGATACGCAGTATTTT. The V gene is TRBV10-3, the J gene TRBJ2-3; 14 bases align to TRBD2. Germline CDR1 and CDR2: ENHRY and SYGVKD. J gave up 3 bases and V 1 base, and 6 bases lay outside the gene matches. The CDR3 sequence is 18 residues long.

The V call is TRBV27, the J call TRBJ1-5, with TRBD1 as a possible D gene (6 bases). The V end lost 2 bases, the J end lost 4 bases, and 9 bases lay between the germline ends. This CDR3 has 14 residues. Germline CDR1 reads MNHEY; CDR2 reads SMNVEV (reference sequence). This CDR3 is CASSLDRTNQPQHF. CDR3 coding DNA: TGTGCCAGCAGTTTAGACAGGACGAATCAGCCCCAGCATTTT.